A single sample is the source of the 24 T cell receptor beta chains below, sequenced in a study of OX40 agonist ivuxolimab in advanced cancers. Libraries were prepared by immunoSEQ multiplex PCR; TCRdb keeps only in-frame clonotypes and omits some of them. The sample has 65,000 to 70,000 clones; 75% to 80% are singletons. Material: CD4+ or CD8+ T cells sorted from blood, obtained in a trial of the OX40 agonist ivuxolimab. The receptor set was obtained from an adult with an advanced solid tumor such as melanoma, head and neck, liver or kidney cancer.

This clone was observed once. J is TRBJ1-2 and V is TRBV5-1; D possibly corresponds to TRBD1 (6 bases). Looked up from germline, CDR1 is SGHRS and CDR2 is YFSETQ. Between the trimmed V and J ends, which lost 0 bases and 7 bases, there was a span of 10 bases. This CDR3 has 13 residues. CDR3 sequence reads: CASSLAGVGGYTF. DNA of the CDR3: TGCGCCAGCAGCTTGGCAGGGGTGGGTGGCTACACCTTC.

The genes are TRBV7-8 and TRBJ1-4; D is perhaps TRBD1 (6 bases). The germline gives CDR1 SGHVS, CDR2 FQNEAQ. The CDR3 is made up of 15 amino acids. V gave up 3 bases and J gave up 3 bases, with 11 bases separating them. The CDR3 spells CASSLQGRSNEKLFF. The CDR3 DNA follows: TGTGCCAGCAGCTTGCAGGGGCGGTCTAATGAAAAACTGTTTTTT.

This sequence joins TRBV4-1 and TRBJ1-2; a possible D gene is TRBD1 (6 bases). The germline CDR1 and CDR2 sequences are MGHRA and YSYEKL. There are 15 residues in the CDR3. V was pared by 0 bases and J by 7 bases, with 15 bases between. In nucleotides, the CDR3 is TGCGCCAGCAGCCAAGACCTTACAGGGCTACTTGGCTACACCTTC. Translating it yields CASSQDLTGLLGYTF.

V is TRBV28 and J is TRBJ2-7, with D possibly being TRBD1 or TRBD2 (5 bases each). CDR1 and CDR2 (germline): MDHEN, SYDVKM. This CDR3 region has 15 residues. V was pared by 2 bases and J by 0 bases, with 11 bases between. The CDR3 here is CASSLQGPSSYEQYF. The CDR3 DNA reads TGTGCCAGCAGTTTACAGGGACCCAGCTCCTACGAGCAGTACTTC.

The V call is TRBV6-5, the J call TRBJ2-7; tentative D call: TRBD2 (5 bases). The CDR3 contains 15 residues. V gave up 6 bases and J gave up 0 bases, with 15 bases separating them. Germline CDR1 MNHEY, CDR2 SVGAGI. CDR3 DNA sequence: TGTGCCAGCAGCCAGGACTTTGGGATCTCCTACGAGCAGTACTTC. Translated: CASSQDFGISYEQYF.

This clone occurred once. V and J are TRBV7-8 and TRBJ1-5; D unresolved. Trimming stripped 5 bases from V and 2 bases from J, with 16 bases between. Germline CDR1 and CDR2: SGHVS and FQNEAQ. The CDR3 is 16 amino acids. For the CDR3, the DNA is TGTGCCAGCAGCCTAATTGGTTTGACGGGCAATCAGCCCCAGCATTTT. Translation gives CASSLIGLTGNQPQHF.

The rearrangement uses TRBV5-1 and TRBJ2-5; D may match TRBD1 or TRBD2 (5 bases each). The CDR3 is 17 residues long. V dropped 0 bases and J dropped 2 bases, with 17 bases sitting between them. Germline assignment: CDR1 SGHRS and CDR2 YFSETQ. CDR3 nucleotides: TGCGCCAGCAGCTTGGCCACCGGATCGGGGCCACAAGAGACCCAGTACTTC. Its translation is CASSLATGSGPQETQYF.

A few counts support this clone. The chain uses TRBV6-1 and TRBJ1-5; 7 nucleotides agree with TRBD1. This CDR3 spans 14 amino acids. Germline V lookup: CDR1 MNHNS, CDR2 SASEGT. V was pared by 1 base and J by 11 bases, with 8 bases of the junction left unmatched. The CDR3 nucleotides are TGTGCCAGCAGTGAAGTAGCAGGGGGTTCGACCCAGCATTTT. Protein product: CASSEVAGGSTQHF.

The chain links TRBV6-5 to TRBJ1-5, with D unresolved. Germline V gene sequence: CDR1 MNHEY, CDR2 SVGAGI. The V gene lost 0 bases and the J gene lost 5 bases, with 8 bases spanning the gap. The CDR3 has 14 residues. The CDR3 reads CASSYSQWDQPQHF. For the CDR3, the DNA is TGTGCCAGCAGTTACTCCCAGTGGGATCAGCCCCAGCATTTT.

This chain joins TRBV5-1 and TRBJ2-1; maybe TRBD1 (6 bases). Trimming cost V 4 bases and J 6 bases, with 8 bases left between them. The germline V gene has CDR1 SGHRS and CDR2 YFSETQ. The CDR3 contains 12 residues. CDR3 in amino acids: CASSLQGNEQFF. The CDR3 nucleotides are TGCGCCAGCAGCCTACAGGGCAATGAGCAGTTCTTC.

The chain combines TRBV2 with TRBJ2-7; D unresolved. The CDR3 is made up of 14 amino acids. V lost 8 bases to trimming and J lost 0 bases, with 14 bases between them. Germline V lookup: CDR1 SNHLY, CDR2 FYNNEI. CDR3 sequence reads: CASLRILSSYEQYF. The CDR3 bases are TGTGCCAGCCTTAGGATTCTCAGCTCCTACGAGCAGTACTTC.

The chain is built from TRBV19 and TRBJ2-7; possibly TRBD2 for D (7 bases). This CDR3 has 13 residues. V was clipped by 7 bases and J by 2 bases, with 12 bases between them. Germline values: CDR1 LNHDA, CDR2 SQIVND (reference sequence). The CDR3 DNA reads TGTGCCAGTACCGGGGGGCGCACCTACGAGCAGTACTTC. Protein: CASTGGRTYEQYF.

V gene TRBV6-1 combines with J gene TRBJ1-2; 7 nucleotides agree with TRBD1. The germline gives CDR1 MNHNS, CDR2 SASEGT. J was trimmed by 0 bases and V by 5 bases; bases with no gene match: 3. The CDR3 is 14 amino acids. CDR3 bases: TGTGCCAGCAGTTGGACAGGAGCTAACTATGGCTACACCTTC. This gives the protein CASSWTGANYGYTF.

This clone was seen only once. The CDR3 ends on some other residue instead of the conserved phenylalanine or tryptophan, so this is likely a read error. The CDR3 sequence: CAWESGQRFSDLYGYTL. The CDR3 DNA reads TGTGCCTGGGAAAGTGGACAGCGATTTAGCGACCTCTATGGCTACACCCTC. The V call is TRBV30, the J call TRBJ1-2, with TRBD1 as a possible D gene (6 bases). V lost 5 bases and J 4 bases, leaving 26 bases between the germline ends. This CDR3 is 17 amino acids long. Germline CDR1 and CDR2: GTSNPN and SVGIG (reference sequence).

This clone is a singleton in its sample. V gene TRBV7-2 combines with J gene TRBJ2-5; D may be TRBD1 or TRBD2 (7 bases each). The J call may be in error: the DNA end matches TRBJ2-7 better. Germline V gives CDR1 SGHTA, CDR2 FQGNSA. The length of the CDR3 is 15 residues. In DNA form, the CDR3 reads TGTGCCAGCAGGGGGAGGGTCGGGACAGTCTACGAGCAGTACTTC. This sequence encodes CASRGRVGTVYEQYF.

This chain joins TRBV6-5 and TRBJ1-5; D not certain. CDR1 and CDR2 (germline): MNHEY, SVGAGI. The CDR3 has 13 residues. Trimming left V 2 bases short and J 4 bases short, with 6 bases between. CDR3 sequence (DNA): TGTGCCAGCAGTTACGATAAGAATCAGCCCCAGCATTTT. This encodes CASSYDKNQPQHF.

This chain links TRBV19 with TRBJ1-5; perhaps TRBD1 as D (6 bases). CDR1 LNHDA and CDR2 SQIVND come from the germline V gene (reference sequence). Trimming removed 4 bases from V and 4 bases from J, with 8 bases in between. This CDR3 has 13 residues. This CDR3 reads CASSNGQNQPQHF. DNA for the CDR3: TGTGCCAGTAGTAACGGACAGAATCAGCCCCAGCATTTT.

This clone was counted only a few times. The chain is built from TRBV5-1 and TRBJ2-1, with D possibly being TRBD1 or TRBD2 (5 bases each). The V gene's germline CDR1 is SGHRS and CDR2 YFSETQ. Trimming took off 0 bases at V and 0 bases at J, with 10 bases between the two ends. The CDR3 extends over 16 amino acids. Written as DNA, the CDR3 is TGCGCCAGCAGCTTGGCTGGGGGTAGCTCCTACAATGAGCAGTTCTTC. Its translation: CASSLAGGSSYNEQFF.

The DNA for the CDR3 is TGTGCCACCAGCAGAGATTATTTGGGACAGGGGACCAGAGGCTACACCTTC. Protein: CATSRDYLGQGTRGYTF. This rearrangement joins TRBV15 to TRBJ1-2, with 10 bases that match TRBD1. This CDR3 contains 17 residues. Germline V lookup: CDR1 LNHNV, CDR2 YYDKDF (reference sequence). The V segment lost 0 bases and the J segment 8 bases; nucleotides outside the gene matches: 12.

This clone was detected a few times. The rearrangement uses TRBV23-1 and TRBJ1-2; TRBD1 matches at 8 bases. TRBV23-1 is recorded as an ORF, its role being uncertain. The CDR3 consists of 20 residues. Losses at the gene ends were 7 bases for V and 2 bases for J; bases not matched to a gene: 24. In DNA, the CDR3 is TGCGCCAGCATCCGACAGCGGGACAGGCCCTCTACCCCCAAAAACTATGGCTACACCTTC. Protein product: CASIRQRDRPSTPKNYGYTF.

The rearrangement uses TRBV7-9 and TRBJ1-1; a possible D gene is TRBD1 (5 bases). CDR3 length: 13 amino acids. Germline values: CDR1 SEHNR, CDR2 FQNEAQ (reference sequence). Trimming removed 6 bases at V and 1 base at J, with 9 bases between. In DNA form, the CDR3 reads TGTGCCAGCAGTGCCAGGGAGAACACTGAAGCTTTCTTT. Residues: CASSARENTEAFF.

The V and J genes are TRBV7-3 and TRBJ2-2; TRBD1 might be the D (8 bases). The V end was cut by 5 bases, the J end by 0 bases, with 13 bases between. The length of the CDR3 is 16 residues. Germline V gives CDR1 SGHTA, CDR2 FQGTGA. For the CDR3, the DNA is TGTGCCAGCAGCCCGGGGGGACAGGCGAACACCGGGGAGCTGTTTTTT. This translates into CASSPGGQANTGELFF.

This clone was detected once. This sequence joins TRBV5-1 and TRBJ1-1; D gene unclear. Trimming pared 4 bases from V and 0 bases from J, leaving 16 bases between. Germline assignment: CDR1 SGHRS and CDR2 YFSETQ. The CDR3 loop spans 16 amino acids. As DNA, the CDR3 is TGCGCCAGCAGCCTGACGGGGTTGGGAGTGAACACTGAAGCTTTCTTT. Protein sequence: CASSLTGLGVNTEAFF.

The gene calls are TRBV19 and TRBJ2-2, with TRBD2 matching over 14 bases. The V segment lost 7 bases and the J segment 4 bases; nucleotides outside the gene matches: 5. The CDR3 is 16 amino acids. CDR1 LNHDA and CDR2 SQIVND come from the germline V gene (reference sequence). The CDR3 DNA is TGTGCCAGTAACCCGGGACTAGCGGGAGTCACCGGGGAGCTGTTTTTT. It yields the protein CASNPGLAGVTGELFF.